This TCR beta chain was identified during a study of blood T cell repertoires in COVID-19. This clone was detected only once. The CDR3 covers 13 residues. Trimming took 5 bases from V and 0 from J, leaving 8 bases between them. CDR1 LGHDT and CDR2 YNNKEL come from the germline V gene (reference sequence). How the authors handled the data: Cell counts per sample came from amplifying reference gene primers. Repertoires were generated with immunoSEQ multiplex PCR, while TCRdb's copy carries only in-frame clones and drops some. The V and J calls and clone size are taken from that table; D and trimming were inferred from the DNA. The sample includes 200,000 to 250,000 clones, about four fifths of them seen just once.

This clonotype originated in a woman aged 50 to 60 who had been exposed to COVID-19. The chain joins TRBV3-1 (or the pseudogene TRBV3-2) to TRBJ2-7, with D possibly matching TRBD1 (6 bases). Sequenced: PBMCs or T cells enriched from blood (not recorded which). This CDR3 is CASSSDSSYEQYF. The CDR3 DNA reads TGTGCCAGCAGCTCGGACAGCTCCTACGAGCAGTACTTC.